These 14 T cell receptor beta chains originate from one sample sequenced in a study of CD8+CD57+ T cells in acquired aplastic anemia. TCR beta VDJ and CDR3 profiling used genomic DNA as template. MiXCR was run by TCRdb on the reads, yielding one entry per CDR3 protein. Altogether 400,000 to 450,000 distinct CDR3 sequences are present, about two thirds being singletons, with the ten largest covering approximately 4%. Source material: sorted CD4+, CD8+, or CD8+CD57+ T cells (not recorded which) from PBMCs. Receptors originate from a human donor in good health, serving as a control.

V and J are TRBV10-2 and TRBJ1-1; D may be TRBD1 (6 bases). The CDR3 has 13 amino acids. In germline, CDR1 is WSHSY, CDR2 SAAADI. V was trimmed by 8 bases and J by 2 bases, leaving 12 bases between them. CDR3 nucleotide sequence: TGCGCCAGCGCGGGACAACCAAACACTGAAGCTTTCTTT. The encoded protein is CASAGQPNTEAFF.

About this clonotype itself: A much larger clone differs by one base, so this may be a read error. The gene calls are TRBV9 and TRBJ1-1, with 7 bases aligning to TRBD1. With V trimmed by 3 bases and J by 1 base, 6 bases remained unmatched. The CDR3 runs 15 residues. The germline gives CDR1 SGDLS, CDR2 YYNGEE. CDR3 in DNA: TGTGCCAGCAGCGCTCAGGGACAGCAGAACACTGAAGCTTTCTTT. This gives the protein CASSAQGQQNTEAFF.

This clonotype was seen repeatedly, ten times or more. The chain employs TRBV27 and TRBJ1-3; D unclear. Looked up from germline, CDR1 is MNHEY and CDR2 is SMNVEV (reference sequence). The CDR3 covers 13 residues. V dropped 5 bases and J dropped 5 bases, with 10 bases sitting between them. The CDR3 loop reads CASSPSPRNTIYF. CDR3 DNA sequence: TGTGCCAGCAGTCCCTCTCCCCGAAACACCATATATTTT.

The chain employs TRBV7-2 and TRBJ1-6; 7 bases agree with TRBD1. The CDR3 consists of 16 residues. J lost 15 bases, V lost 7 bases, and 21 bases had no gene match. Per germline, CDR1 SGHTA and CDR2 FQGNSA. The CDR3 reads CASIPRGQANYAYLHF. The CDR3 region has the DNA TGTGCCAGCATCCCGAGGGGGCAGGCTAACTATGCCTACCTCCACTTT. Variable domain in full (rest from reference TRBV7-2 and TRBJ1-6): GAGVSQSPSNKVTEKGKDVELRCDPISGHTALYWYRQSLGQGLEFLIYFQGNSAPDKSGLPSDRFSAERTGGSVSTLTIQRTQQEDSAVYLCASIPRGQANYAYLHFGNGTRLTVT.

J is TRBJ2-5 and V is TRBV7-9; D remains unclear. V lost 0 bases and J lost 10, with 21 bases in between. Germline V gives CDR1 SEHNR, CDR2 FQNEAQ (reference sequence). This CDR3 region has 16 residues. This CDR3 reads CASSLALGRDSGNQYF. DNA for the CDR3: TGTGCCAGCAGCTTAGCTCTAGGGCGCGACTCTGGAAACCAGTACTTC.

To note about this clonotype: This may arise from a read error, as a much more abundant clone is one base away. Since the CDR3 does not end with the conserved phenylalanine or tryptophan, this likely comes from a read error. The rearrangement links TRBV29-1 to TRBJ1-1; 7 positions agree with TRBD1. The J segment lost 7 bases and the V segment lost 6 bases, leaving 11 bases of the junction unmatched. This CDR3 comprises 13 residues. Germline CDR1 SQVTM, CDR2 ANQGSEA. The CDR3 region is CSVLDRDNIEAFL. The CDR3 DNA sequence: TGCAGCGTCCTAGACAGGGATAATATTGAAGCTTTCCTT.

This clonotype was picked up one time. The junction differs from germline at one of its ends, possibly a read error. The genes are TRBV7-2 and TRBJ2-7, with a tentative D call TRBD1 (7 bases). Germline V gene sequence: CDR1 SGHTA, CDR2 FQGNSA. This CDR3 contains 13 residues. The DNA of the CDR3 is TGTGCCAGCAGCGAAGGAGGGCAGGGGGTTGAGCAGTTC. It translates to CASSEGGQGVEQF.

The chain is built from TRBV7-8 and TRBJ2-3, with unresolved D. Germline V gene data show CDR1 as SGHVS and CDR2 as FQNEAQ. V was clipped by 6 bases and J by 5 bases, with 15 bases between them. CDR3 length equals 14 residues. The CDR3 is CASSKGKRRDTQYF. CDR3 coding DNA: TGTGCCAGCAGTAAAGGCAAAAGGAGAGATACGCAGTATTTT.

This chain uses TRBV6-5 with TRBJ1-6, with D possibly TRBD1 on 5 matching bases. Trimming shortened V by 8 bases and J by 8 bases, and 10 bases separated the two germline ends. Germline CDR1 reads MNHEY; CDR2 reads SVGAGI. The CDR3 extends over 12 amino acids. The CDR3, as DNA: TGTGCCAGCGCCGACAGCGATTCACCCCTCCACTTT. Protein: CASADSDSPLHF.

This clonotype was seen at least ten times. The CDR3 loop reads CASSLGPMLTGAYEQYF. CDR3 nucleotide sequence: TGCGCCAGCAGCTTGGGGCCCATGTTAACTGGGGCCTACGAGCAGTACTTC. The genes are TRBV5-1 and TRBJ2-7; D remains ambiguous. Trimming took off 0 bases at V and 2 bases at J, with 18 bases between the two ends. The CDR3 is 17 residues long. Germline assignment: CDR1 SGHRS and CDR2 YFSETQ.

About this clonotype itself: Germline and junction disagree at one end, which may indicate a read error. This sequence joins TRBV5-1 and TRBJ1-5; no clear D. Germline-derived CDR1 and CDR2 are SGHRS and YFSETQ. The CDR3 covers 14 residues. The CDR3 sequence: CASSLVTDNQPQHF. The CDR3 bases are TGCGCTAGCAGCTTAGTCACCGACAATCAGCCCCAGCATTTT.

The count of this clonotype is one. V gene TRBV12-3 or TRBV12-4 combines with J gene TRBJ1-1, with unresolved D. The V end was cut by 6 bases, the J end by 6 bases, with 14 bases between. The CDR3 extends over 13 amino acids. For the CDR3, the DNA is TGTGCCAGCAGCCCAGTCCCAGGTTCTGAAGCTTTCTTT. Amino acids: CASSPVPGSEAFF.

About this clonotype itself: The CDR3 end shows no conserved phenylalanine or tryptophan, and so a read error is likely. It is unclear where the CDR3 begins or ends on the DNA, so no DNA is shown, and the CDR3 is as TCRdb lists it. This chain connects TRBV4-3 to TRBJ1-4. The CDR3 comprises 10 residues, both ends counted. Germline V gene lookup returns CDR1 LGHNA and CDR2 YSLEER. The CDR3 here is CASSQDQRIY.

In regard to this clonotype: At one boundary the junction diverges from the germline segment, which might be a read error. This chain connects TRBV9 to TRBJ1-2; TRBD1 might be the D (5 bases). There are 17 residues in the CDR3. In germline, CDR1 is SGDLS, CDR2 YYNGEE. The CDR3, as DNA: TGTGCCAGCAGCGTAGCACCTGCGACAGACTCTAACTGTGGCTACACCTTC. Amino acids: CASSVAPATDSNCGYTF.